This T cell receptor (beta chain) came from a study of spatial heterogeneity in lung cancer. At the level of the study: An average of more than ten raw reads was observed per unique TCR and UMI combination.

Every TCR cDNA molecule bore a unique molecular identifier. TCRdb independently ran MiXCR on the 5' RACE reads; one entry per CDR3 protein. Of 60,000 to 80,000 distinct CDR3 sequences in the sample, about an eighth are singletons; the top ten hold roughly 6.7%. Documented time point: sample taken at primary tumor resection. The study sequenced unsorted whole RNA from tumor, nontumor lung or frozen PBMC. The donor group consisted of around 70 patients who had untreated, early-stage non-small cell lung cancer. This clonotype appeared a few times. CDR1 MNHEY and CDR2 SVGAGI come from the germline V gene. The CDR3 runs 12 residues. Trimming stripped 1 base from V and 8 bases from J, with 8 bases between.

The material was PBMCs, obtained at surgery. The origin of this receptor is a male donor with early-stage non-small cell lung cancer. This chain joins TRBV6-5 and TRBJ1-2, with a possible D match to TRBD1 (5 bases). CDR3 coding DNA: TGTGCCAGCAGTTACTGGGGGGACGGCTACACCTTC. Translating gives CASSYWGDGYTF.